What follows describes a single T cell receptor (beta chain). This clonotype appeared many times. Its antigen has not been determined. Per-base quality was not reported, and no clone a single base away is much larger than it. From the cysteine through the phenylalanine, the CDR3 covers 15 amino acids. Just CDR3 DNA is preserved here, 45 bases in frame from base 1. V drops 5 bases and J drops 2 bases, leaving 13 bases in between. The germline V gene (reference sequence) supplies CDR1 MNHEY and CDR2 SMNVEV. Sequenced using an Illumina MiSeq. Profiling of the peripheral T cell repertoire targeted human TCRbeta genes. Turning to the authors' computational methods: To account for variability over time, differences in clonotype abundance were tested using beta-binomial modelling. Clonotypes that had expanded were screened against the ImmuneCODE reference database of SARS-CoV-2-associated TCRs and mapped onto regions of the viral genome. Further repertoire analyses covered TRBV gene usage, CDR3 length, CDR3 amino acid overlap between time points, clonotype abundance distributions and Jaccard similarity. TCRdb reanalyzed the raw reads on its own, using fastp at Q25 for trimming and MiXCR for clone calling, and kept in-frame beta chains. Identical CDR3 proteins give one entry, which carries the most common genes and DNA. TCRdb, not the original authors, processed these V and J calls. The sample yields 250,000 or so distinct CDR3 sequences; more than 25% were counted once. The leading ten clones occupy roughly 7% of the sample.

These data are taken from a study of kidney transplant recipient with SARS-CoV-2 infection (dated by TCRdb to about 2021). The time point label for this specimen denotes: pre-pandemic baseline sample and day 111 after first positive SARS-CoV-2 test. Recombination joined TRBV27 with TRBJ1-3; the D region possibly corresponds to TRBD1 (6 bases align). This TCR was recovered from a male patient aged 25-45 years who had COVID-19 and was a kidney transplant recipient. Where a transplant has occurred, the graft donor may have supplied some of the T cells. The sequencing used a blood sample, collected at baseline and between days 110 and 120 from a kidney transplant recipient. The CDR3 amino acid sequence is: CASSPTTGTGNTIYF. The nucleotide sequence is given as TGTGCCAGCAGTCCTACGACAGGAACTGGAAACACCATATATTTT.